This T cell receptor beta chain was captured in a study of CD8 T cells in cerebrospinal fluid in Alzheimer's disease. Study-wide background: Plate-based nested PCR sequencing and droplet-based sequencing measured CSF T cell clonal expansion. Regarding the study as a whole: Patients with mild cognitive impairment or Alzheimer's disease had a larger top CSF clone percentage than controls.

This clonotype ranks as medium-sized in terms of frequency. Its specificity is unknown. For each CDR3 protein, TCRdb gives one entry from its re-call of the 10x single-cell sequencing reads, without DNA. Listed are about 780 distinct CDR3 sequences; about 13% falls within the top ten. The CDR3 consists of 15 residues. The chain links TRBV12-3 or TRBV12-4 to TRBJ2-3; TCRdb returns TRBD2, unconfirmable since there is no DNA. This TCR came from a human donor with Parkinson's disease. Sequenced sample: cerebrospinal fluid. The CDR3 loop reads CASSFTRGGTDTQYF.